This T cell receptor beta chain originates from a study of cytomegalovirus exposure and HLA in healthy donors. Germline assignment: CDR1 LNHDA and CDR2 SQIVND (reference sequence). V dropped 8 bases and J dropped 6 bases, with 14 bases sitting between them. The CDR3 consists of 12 residues. Study results and caveats: According to an earlier analysis, most TCR beta V segments yielded productive rearrangements about 90% or about 30% of the time. In a later analysis, productive TCRs from donors in an Asian-associated ancestry cluster reportedly carried fewer N-insertions than the cohort mean. Researchers reported that a few CMV-associated chains were confirmed in vitro as CMV antigen-specific.

On this clone: Its specificity is not known.

PCR involved 60 Vbeta and 13 Jbeta primers. Assay: immunoSEQ multiplex PCR; the TCRdb copy retains only in-frame clones and omits some. The sample carries around 200,000 clones, 86% recorded once. The chain is built from TRBV19 and TRBJ2-7; D gene unclear. The clonotype comes from a woman aged 30 to 39 in good health and CMV-seronegative. Sequenced material: PBMCs. CDR3 sequence (DNA): TGTGCCAGTGGCCCGCTTTTTGGCGAGCAGTACTTC. It is translated as CASGPLFGEQYF.